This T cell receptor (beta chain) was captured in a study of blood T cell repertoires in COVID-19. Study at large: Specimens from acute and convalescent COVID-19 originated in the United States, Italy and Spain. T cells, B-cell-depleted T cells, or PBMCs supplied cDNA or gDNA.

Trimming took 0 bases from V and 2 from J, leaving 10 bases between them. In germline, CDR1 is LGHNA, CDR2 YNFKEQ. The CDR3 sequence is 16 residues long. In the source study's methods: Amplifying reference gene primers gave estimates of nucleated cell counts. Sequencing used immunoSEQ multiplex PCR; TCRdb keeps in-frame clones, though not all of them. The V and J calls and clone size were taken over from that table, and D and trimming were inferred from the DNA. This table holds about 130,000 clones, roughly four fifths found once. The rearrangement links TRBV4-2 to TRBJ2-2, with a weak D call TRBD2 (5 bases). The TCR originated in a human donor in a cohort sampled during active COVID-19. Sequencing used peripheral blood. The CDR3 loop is CASSQEHSGNTGELFF. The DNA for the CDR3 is TGTGCCAGCAGCCAAGAGCACAGCGGAAACACCGGGGAGCTGTTTTTT.